Listed below are T cell receptor beta chains from one sample, sequenced in a study of blood T cell repertoires in COVID-19. The repertoire was sequenced with immunoSEQ multiplex PCR; TCRdb's copy has only in-frame clones and lacks some. Found here are 150,000 to 190,000 clones, 70% to 90% of them singletons; the top ten hold more than 7.5%. Source material: peripheral blood. The receptor source for this set is a woman aged 55-70 years with COVID-19, enrolled during active disease. Both conserved end residues are part of each CDR3. Each record gives: D gene, clone size, V gene, J gene, CDR3 DNA, CDR3 protein. A D gene is named only where the DNA matches it firmly. Size tells how often a clone was seen (once, few, many) or the class of an expanded clone, and some rows leave it out.

NA	NA	TRBV5-8	TRBJ1-2	TGTGCCAGCAGCTTGAGAGGGGGTCCAAGGGTCTATGGCTACACCTTC	CASSLRGGPRVYGYTF
NA	once	TRBV30	TRBJ1-2	TGTGCCTGGAGCGCAGGTAATGACTATGGCTACACCTTC	CAWSAGNDYGYTF
NA	NA	TRBV19	TRBJ2-2	TGTGCCAGTAGTAGGCGGACAGGGAGGGACACCGGGGAGCTGTTTTTT	CASSRRTGRDTGELFF
NA	NA	TRBV10-2	TRBJ2-2	TGCGCCAGCAGGCCTCCGGGGGATACACTTTTCGGGGAGCTGTTTTTT	CASRPPGDTLFGELFF
NA	once	TRBV5-8	TRBJ2-1	TGTGCCAGCAGCTTGTTCAGGGCATCTGAGCAGTTCTTC	CASSLFRASEQFF
NA	NA	TRBV7-8	TRBJ1-6	TGTGCCAGCAGCTTAGGTCCTTCTCCTCTGTCACCCCTCCACTTT	CASSLGPSPLSPLHF
NA	NA	TRBV3-1/TRBV3-2	TRBJ1-2	TGTGCCAGCAGCCAAGTTCACCGGGAGGACTATGGCTACACCTTC	CASSQVHREDYGYTF
NA	NA	TRBV5-6	TRBJ1-6	TGTGCCAGCAGCTTTTGGGGTAGCGCCTATAATTCACCCCTCCACTTT	CASSFWGSAYNSPLHF
TRBD1	once	TRBV2	TRBJ1-3	TGTGCCAGCCGCGGACAGGTTCCAAACACCATATATTTT	CASRGQVPNTIYF
TRBD2	NA	TRBV11-3	TRBJ2-1	TGTGCCAGCAGCTCGGGGGTAGCGGGGGCCAATGAGCAGTTCTTC	CASSSGVAGANEQFF
TRBD1	NA	TRBV9	TRBJ2-3	TGTGCCAGCAGCCAACGGCAGGGGGCAGATACGCAGTATTTT	CASSQRQGADTQYF
TRBD1	NA	TRBV15	TRBJ1-2	TGTGCCACCAGCAGCCGGGACAGGGGGCATGGCTACACCTTC	CATSSRDRGHGYTF
NA	few	TRBV27	TRBJ2-3	TGTGCCAGCAGGAAGAGGGAAACTAGCACAGATACGCAGTATTTT	CASRKRETSTDTQYF
NA	once	TRBV6-5	TRBJ1-2	TGTGCCAGCACCCCTGGAGGTTATGGCTACACCTTC	CASTPGGYGYTF
NA	NA	TRBV3-1/TRBV3-2	TRBJ2-6	TGTGCCAGCAGCCGGGAGCCGGCCTCTGGGGCCAACGTCCTGACTTTC	CASSREPASGANVLTF
TRBD1	once	TRBV2	TRBJ1-1	TGTGCCAGCAGCCAAGGGCCAGGGGGCATCACTGAAGCTTTCTTT	CASSQGPGGITEAFF
TRBD1	NA	TRBV6-5	TRBJ1-1	TGTGCCAGCAGCAGGGGGTGGAACACTGAAGCTTTCTTT	CASSRGWNTEAFF
TRBD1	NA	TRBV10-3	TRBJ2-6	TGTGCCATCAGTGGAGGACAGGGTCGGACCTCTGGGGCCAACGTCCTGACTTTC	CAISGGQGRTSGANVLTF
TRBD1	NA	TRBV5-6	TRBJ1-5	TGTGCCAGCAGCTCGGGACAGGGCCGCCTGGTAGGGCAGCCCCAGCATTTT	CASSSGQGRLVGQPQHF
TRBD1	few	TRBV10-3	TRBJ1-5	TGTGCCATCAGCTCCGGACAGGGGGACAATCAGCCCCAGCATTTT	CAISSGQGDNQPQHF
NA	NA	TRBV3-1/TRBV3-2	TRBJ2-2	TGTGCCAGCAGCCGGGGAGGGGGGTTGGCGGAGCTGTTTTTT	CASSRGGGLAELFF
NA	NA	TRBV7-9	TRBJ1-5	TGTGCCAGCAGCTTGACGGGGGGCGGCAATCAGCCCCAGCATTTT	CASSLTGGGNQPQHF
TRBD1	few	TRBV2	TRBJ1-5	TGTGCCAGCAGTCGGGACAGGGGGGTCGGTCAGCCCCAGCATTTT	CASSRDRGVGQPQHF
NA	NA	TRBV6-5	TRBJ1-2	TGTGCCAGCAGCCGGGGCTATGGCTACACCTTC	CASSRGYGYTF
NA	NA	TRBV4-1	TRBJ1-5	TGCGCCAGCAGCGGCACACAGGAAATTCAGCCCCAGCATTTT	CASSGTQEIQPQHF
TRBD1	once	TRBV5-1	TRBJ2-5	TGCGCCAGCAGCGGTGACAGGGTTGAGACCCAGTACTTC	CASSGDRVETQYF
NA	NA	TRBV5-6	TRBJ2-2	TGTGCCAGCAGCTTAGGAGAAGTTCGTCTGAACACCGGGGAGCTGTTTTTT	CASSLGEVRLNTGELFF
NA	few	TRBV7-9	TRBJ1-5	TGTGCCAGCGGCCAGGCGACCAATCAGCCCCAGCATTTT	CASGQATNQPQHF
TRBD1	NA	TRBV11-2	TRBJ1-5	TGTGCCAGCAGCTTGTCGACAGGGCCAGGATACTCCCAGCATTTT	CASSLSTGPGYSQHF
NA	NA	TRBV6-1	TRBJ1-2	TGTGCCAGCAGTGAAGCGGACAGAGACTATGGCTACACCTTC	CASSEADRDYGYTF
TRBD2	NA	TRBV27	TRBJ2-1	TGTGCCAGCAGTCAATGGACTAGCGGGGCAAACTACAATGAGCAGTTCTTC	CASSQWTSGANYNEQFF
NA	NA	TRBV3-1/TRBV3-2	TRBJ1-1	TGTGCCAGCAGCCAGTTAGGTGGGGAGGCTTTCTTT	CASSQLGGEAFF
NA	NA	TRBV19	TRBJ2-3	TGTGCCAGTAGTGCCACCCCGGGCAGGGGAAACACAGATACGCAGTATTTT	CASSATPGRGNTDTQYF